This T cell receptor (beta chain) was sequenced in a study of blood T cells in healthy people across ages. Across the study: Through template switching, about one barcoded beta molecule was captured per two T cells, as measured in model experiments.

This clonotype was observed a handful of times. Together with a sample-barcoded 5' primer, a J-beta primer mix was included in a second PCR lasting about 7 to 11 cycles. All cDNA molecules were each tagged by a template-switch adaptor with 12 random nucleotides. TCRdb independently ran MiXCR on the 5' RACE reads; one entry per CDR3 protein. The top ten hold approximately 4% of the sample, which has about 720,000 distinct CDR3 sequences, roughly 25% seen once. The same sample was also studied in work on T cells of mothers and their children. That study adds: Slightly, though not significantly, more overlap was seen in related than in unrelated mother-child pairs.

This sequence originates from a boy younger than 18 in good health. The sequenced material came from blood.

CDR3 in amino acids: CASSPLPGRPPSEAFF. The CDR3 DNA is TGCGCCAGCAGCCCCCTACCCGGCAGGCCCCCGTCTGAAGCTTTCTTT. V usage is TRBV4-1 and J usage is TRBJ1-1, with D uncertain. The CDR3 is 16 residues long. Trimming left V 4 bases short and J 6 bases short, with 21 bases between. The V gene's germline CDR1 is MGHRA and CDR2 YSYEKL.